This T cell receptor beta chain came from a study of cytomegalovirus exposure and HLA in healthy donors. Study as a whole: Later, an analysis reported that the roughly 120 validation repertoires had used the same platform as the approximately 670 first-cohort repertoires.

As concerns this clone: Antigen specificity is unknown.

TCRdb's copy holds only in-frame clones and misses some; the assay was immunoSEQ multiplex PCR. The table includes over 150,000 clones, around 84% detected once. Study findings and constraints: Most TCR sequences were rare, but some public TCRs occurred in many donors. There were 150 to 200 TCR beta chains listed as cytomegalovirus-associated. In vitro data verified three CMV-associated chains as specific for CMV antigens.

The clonotype was recovered from a human donor in good health. Input material: PBMCs.

The CDR3 DNA reads as TGTGCCAGCACCTCCCCCCTCTCTGGGGCCAACGTCCTGACTTTC. The encoded protein is CASTSPLSGANVLTF. V is TRBV28 and J is TRBJ2-6; no clear D. Germline V gene sequence: CDR1 MDHEN, CDR2 SYDVKM. V was pared by 7 bases and J by 0 bases, with 10 bases between. The CDR3 extends over 15 amino acids.